A selection of T cell receptor beta chains follows, all from one sample in a study of cytomegalovirus exposure and HLA in healthy donors. The protocol was immunoSEQ multiplex PCR, while the TCRdb copy is restricted to in-frame clones and leaves out a portion. The sample has 200,000 to 250,000 clones, roughly 84% seen once. Sequenced: PBMCs. The source is a human donor in good health. Each CDR3 is given with its conserved first and last residue. D genes are given only for firm matches. Only some rows state a clone size, as once, few, many or a class for expanded clones.

DNA,CDR3,D,size,V,J
TGTGCCAGCAGTGAATCAAGGAAGGGGGCGGGCGAGCAGTACTTC,CASSESRKGAGEQYF,TRBD1,.,TRBV25-1,TRBJ2-7
TGTGCCACCACGAGGGGGGGCAATGAGCAGTTCTTC,CATTRGGNEQFF,.,.,TRBV27,TRBJ2-1
TGTGCCAGCAGCTTCCCTAGCGGGAGATACACCGGGGAGCTGTTTTTT,CASSFPSGRYTGELFF,TRBD2,.,TRBV7-2,TRBJ2-2
TGTGCCTGGAGTCACCGTCCGGGACAGGGGGCTATCGGCTATGGCTACACCTTC,CAWSHRPGQGAIGYGYTF,TRBD1,.,TRBV30,TRBJ1-2
TGTGCCAGCAGTCCCCAACGGACAGGTCTGCTCTCTGGGGCCAACGTCCTGACTTTC,CASSPQRTGLLSGANVLTF,TRBD1,.,TRBV28,TRBJ2-6
TGTGCCAGCAGGAATCCTAGCGGGAGGTCCTACAATGAGCAGTTCTTC,CASRNPSGRSYNEQFF,TRBD2,.,TRBV2,TRBJ2-1
TGTGCCAGCAGCACGGGACTAACCATTAATTCACCCCTCCACTTT,CASSTGLTINSPLHF,.,.,TRBV6-6,TRBJ1-6
TGCGCCAGCGTTTTGGCGGGAGGCCCATTCGCGAACACCGGGGAGCTGTTTTTT,CASVLAGGPFANTGELFF,TRBD2,.,TRBV5-1,TRBJ2-2
TGTGCCAGCAGTTTACACCCGGGGGGGGGTGGGGATACGCAGTATTTT,CASSLHPGGGGDTQYF,TRBD2,.,TRBV28,TRBJ2-3
TGTGCCACTCCCGGACTAGCGGGAGATTACGAGCAGTACTTC,CATPGLAGDYEQYF,TRBD2,.,TRBV6-5,TRBJ2-7
TGTGCCAGCGGGGACACCGACTCCTACGAGCAGTACTTC,CASGDTDSYEQYF,.,.,TRBV2,TRBJ2-7
TGTGCCAGCAGTTTACTAGCGGGAGTAGGCAATGAGCAGTTCTTC,CASSLLAGVGNEQFF,TRBD2,.,TRBV27,TRBJ2-1
TGCAGCGTTGCGGGAGGGGGGCTGGAGCAGTACTTC,CSVAGGGLEQYF,TRBD2,once,TRBV29-1,TRBJ2-7
TGTGCCAGCAGTGATGAGAGGGCGGGGCGCACTGAAGCTTTCTTT,CASSDERAGRTEAFF,.,.,TRBV25-1,TRBJ1-1
TGTGCCAGCAGCCAAGAGCGGGTTTCGTGGGACAAGACCTACGAGCAGTACTTC,CASSQERVSWDKTYEQYF,.,.,TRBV4-2,TRBJ2-7
TGTGCCAGCAGCATTACAGAGGGAACTGAAGCTTTCTTT,CASSITEGTEAFF,.,few,TRBV7-3,TRBJ1-1
TGTGCCAGTACTGAGGGCGGGAGGGGCTCCTACGAGCAGTACTTC,CASTEGGRGSYEQYF,TRBD2,.,TRBV19,TRBJ2-7
TGTGCCAGCAGCGTGGCACAAGAGACCCAGTACTTC,CASSVAQETQYF,.,.,TRBV6-6,TRBJ2-5
TGTGCCAGCAGCGGGGACAGAATCTACGAGCAGTACTTC,CASSGDRIYEQYF,TRBD1,.,TRBV28,TRBJ2-7
TGTGCCAGCAGTTACTCGGGGGCTTCCTCTCAGCCCCAGCATTTT,CASSYSGASSQPQHF,.,once,TRBV6-5,TRBJ1-5
TGTGCCAGCAGCCCTGGAGGTAACGAGCAGTACTTC,CASSPGGNEQYF,.,once,TRBV9,TRBJ2-7
TGCGCCAGCAGCCATGTACTAGCGGGAGGATCTGATACGCAGTATTTT,CASSHVLAGGSDTQYF,TRBD2,.,TRBV4-1,TRBJ2-3
TGTGCCAGTAGTACTCCGGGACTAGCTGTACCAACCACCGGGGAGCTGTTTTTT,CASSTPGLAVPTTGELFF,TRBD2,.,TRBV19,TRBJ2-2
TGTTCCAGCAGCCCCCGCCTCAGGAACGAGCAGTACTTC,CSSSPRLRNEQYF,.,.,TRBV7-9,TRBJ2-7
TGTGCCAGCAGTGGGACAGGGTCGTACACCTTC,CASSGTGSYTF,TRBD1,.,TRBV25-1,TRBJ1-2
TGTGCCAGCAAACCGGGACACTCTGGAAACACCATATATTTT,CASKPGHSGNTIYF,.,once,TRBV6-5,TRBJ1-3
TGTGCCTGGAGTGTAGGCAGGACAGATACGCAGTATTTT,CAWSVGRTDTQYF,.,.,TRBV30,TRBJ2-3
TGTGCCAGTAGTCTTCGGACTAGCGGGCCCTACAATGAGCAGTTCTTC,CASSLRTSGPYNEQFF,TRBD2,.,TRBV19,TRBJ2-1
TGTTCCAGCAGTCTAACGACAGATACGCAGTATTTT,CSSSLTTDTQYF,.,.,TRBV7-9,TRBJ2-3
TGTGCCAGCTCACCCCGTACTAGCGTTTCCTACAATGAGCAGTTCTTC,CASSPRTSVSYNEQFF,TRBD2,.,TRBV18,TRBJ2-1
TGTGCCAGCAGCACAGGGTCTAACTATGGCTACACCTTC,CASSTGSNYGYTF,.,.,TRBV9,TRBJ1-2
TGTGCCAGCAGCCCGGAGGGGGGGACTATACAATCGAAGCAGTTCTTC,CASSPEGGTIQSKQFF,.,.,TRBV7-3,TRBJ2-1
TGTGCCAGCAGCGCCGGGACAGGGGGATACAATGAGCAGTTCTTC,CASSAGTGGYNEQFF,TRBD1,.,TRBV9,TRBJ2-1
TGCGCCAGCAGCTTGGAAGGGGCAGTCGAGGGGGTGACCCAGTACTTC,CASSLEGAVEGVTQYF,.,once,TRBV5-1,TRBJ2-5
TGTGCCAGTAGTATTTACGGGAAGGGTCAGCCCCAGCATTTT,CASSIYGKGQPQHF,.,.,TRBV19,TRBJ1-5
TGTGCCAGCAGCCCACAGGGGTACTCTGGAAACACCATATATTTT,CASSPQGYSGNTIYF,TRBD1,.,TRBV7-9,TRBJ1-3
TGCGCCAGCAGACGGGGCGGGATTAAAGATACGCAGTATTTT,CASRRGGIKDTQYF,.,.,TRBV5-1,TRBJ2-3
TGTGCCAGCAGCTCGACAGTCCAAGAGACCCAGTACTTC,CASSSTVQETQYF,.,.,TRBV5-4,TRBJ2-5
TGTGCCAGCAGCTCCCAGGGTTTCGGAAGCAATGAGCAGTTCTTC,CASSSQGFGSNEQFF,.,.,TRBV7-3,TRBJ2-1
TGTGCCAGCAGCGGGGGAGGGGCGCTGGCTGGGGCCAACGTCCTGACTTTC,CASSGGGALAGANVLTF,TRBD2,.,TRBV9,TRBJ2-6
TGTGCCAGCAGCTCCAGGTTCTATAGCAATCAGCCCCAGCATTTT,CASSSRFYSNQPQHF,.,.,TRBV11-3,TRBJ1-5
TGCAGCGCGGACAGGGCGAATGAGCAGTTCTTC,CSADRANEQFF,TRBD1,.,TRBV29-1,TRBJ2-1
TGCGCCAGCAGCGTGGGACTAGCGGGAGCTGACGAGCAGTACTTC,CASSVGLAGADEQYF,TRBD2,once,TRBV5-1,TRBJ2-7
TGTGCCAGTAGTATAGTTAGCGGGAGTTCGTACGAGCAGTACTTC,CASSIVSGSSYEQYF,TRBD2,.,TRBV19,TRBJ2-7
TGTGCCAGTACCCATCAACAGGGGTTAGGCGAAAAACTGTTTTTT,CASTHQQGLGEKLFF,TRBD1,.,TRBV19,TRBJ1-4
TGTTCCAGCAGCTCAATAGGGACAGGGGCCTCGAACACTGAAGCTTTCTTT,CSSSSIGTGASNTEAFF,TRBD1,.,TRBV7-9,TRBJ1-1
TGTGCCAGCAGCTTAGCGACGGGAACTGGGGCCAACGTCCTGACTTTC,CASSLATGTGANVLTF,.,.,TRBV7-2,TRBJ2-6
TGTGCCAGCAACCAAGCAGGGGGCTGGACTGAAGCTTTCTTT,CASNQAGGWTEAFF,TRBD1,.,TRBV14,TRBJ1-1
TGTGCCAGCAGTGAACCGGGACAGACGTCATACGAGCAGTACTTC,CASSEPGQTSYEQYF,TRBD1,once,TRBV6-1,TRBJ2-7
TGTGCCAGCAGCCGGGACTTTACCTACGAGCAGTACTTC,CASSRDFTYEQYF,.,few,TRBV14,TRBJ2-7
TGTGCTAGCAGCCCCCAGTCCGGGGGAGCGCCCGGGGAGCTGTTTTTT,CASSPQSGGAPGELFF,.,.,TRBV7-7,TRBJ2-2
TGCGCCAGCAGTCAATCGGGGGGCAGGGGGCACCCGATTGAAGCTTTCTTT,CASSQSGGRGHPIEAFF,TRBD1,once,TRBV23-1,TRBJ1-1
TGTGCCAGCAGCCCCGGGACAGGGGGCACAGGCTACACCTTC,CASSPGTGGTGYTF,TRBD1,.,TRBV7-3,TRBJ1-2